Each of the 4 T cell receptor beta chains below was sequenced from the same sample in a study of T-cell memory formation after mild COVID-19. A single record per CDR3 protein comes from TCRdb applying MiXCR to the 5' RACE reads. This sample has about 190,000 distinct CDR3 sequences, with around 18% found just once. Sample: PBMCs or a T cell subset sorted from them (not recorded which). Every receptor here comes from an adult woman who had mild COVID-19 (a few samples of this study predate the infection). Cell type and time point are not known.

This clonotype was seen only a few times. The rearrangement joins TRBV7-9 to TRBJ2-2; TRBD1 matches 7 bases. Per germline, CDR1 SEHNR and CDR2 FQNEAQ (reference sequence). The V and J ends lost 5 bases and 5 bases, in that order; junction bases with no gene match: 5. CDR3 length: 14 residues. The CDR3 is CASSLDRVTGELFF. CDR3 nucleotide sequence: TGTGCCAGCAGCCTCGACAGGGTGACCGGGGAGCTGTTTTTT.

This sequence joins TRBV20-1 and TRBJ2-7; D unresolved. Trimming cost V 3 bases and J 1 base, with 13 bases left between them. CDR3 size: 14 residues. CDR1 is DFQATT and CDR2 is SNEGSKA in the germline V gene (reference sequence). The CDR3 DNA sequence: TGCAGTGCTAGGGTGGGTACTAATTCCTACGAGCAGTACTTC. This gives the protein CSARVGTNSYEQYF.

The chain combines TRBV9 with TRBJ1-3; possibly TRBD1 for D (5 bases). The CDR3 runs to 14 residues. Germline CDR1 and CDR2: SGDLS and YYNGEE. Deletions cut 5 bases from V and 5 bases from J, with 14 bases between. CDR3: CASSPAGERNTIYF. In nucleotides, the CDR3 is TGTGCCAGCAGTCCAGCGGGGGAGCGAAACACCATATATTTT.

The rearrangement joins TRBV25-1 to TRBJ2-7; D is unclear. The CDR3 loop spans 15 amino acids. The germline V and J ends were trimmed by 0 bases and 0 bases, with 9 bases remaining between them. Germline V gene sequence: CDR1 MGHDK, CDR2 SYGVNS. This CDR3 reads CASSEYGTDSYEQYF. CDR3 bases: TGTGCCAGCAGTGAATACGGCACTGACTCCTACGAGCAGTACTTC.